These 15 T cell receptor beta chains were all obtained from the same sample, sequenced in a study of yellow fever vaccine responses in identical twins (dated by TCRdb to 2016 to 2019). Library preparation was by RT-PCR. The reads were generated on an Illumina HiSeq 2500. In TCRdb, the public reads were trimmed at Q25 with fastp and aligned with MiXCR, with productive beta chains retained. Here each entry gathers all rows of one CDR3 protein and keeps the most common genes and DNA. Here the sample has about 18,000 distinct CDR3 sequences; less than 75% occur a single time. The ten largest make up more than 7.5% of the sample. The material was T cells from blood (PBMCs), unsorted or a sorted subset (not recorded which), obtained before or after yellow fever vaccination (not recorded which). The receptors come from a woman younger than 35 who received the yellow fever vaccine. Donor details come from another sample of the same person, matched by shared clones.

This rearrangement joins TRBV27 to TRBJ2-4; 10 positions agree with TRBD1. The V gene end was trimmed by 6 bases and the J gene end by 8 bases; junction bases not matched to a gene: 10. The CDR3 has 15 residues. Germline assignment: CDR1 MNHEY and CDR2 SMNVEV (reference sequence). The CDR3 nucleotides read TGTGCCAGCAGCCCCGGGACAGGGGACGTGGACATTCAGTACTTC. Protein product: CASSPGTGDVDIQYF.

The chain employs TRBV5-5 and TRBJ2-7; D gene uncertain. This CDR3 spans 12 amino acids. The germline V gene encodes CDR1 SGHKS and CDR2 YYEKEE (reference sequence). Between the trimmed V and J ends, which lost 2 bases and 8 bases, there was a span of 11 bases. CDR3 sequence: CASSFSEGQQYF. The CDR3 nucleotides are TGTGCCAGCAGCTTTTCTGAAGGTCAGCAGTACTTC.

J is TRBJ2-5 and V is TRBV2; D remains unclear. This CDR3 comprises 13 residues. Germline V gene data show CDR1 as SNHLY and CDR2 as FYNNEI. The V and J ends lost 10 bases and 3 bases respectively, with 15 bases between them. The DNA for the CDR3 is TGTGCCACTTCCCGGGCCACCGAAGAGACCCAGTACTTC. Translation gives CATSRATEETQYF.

The CDR3 DNA sequence: TGTGCCAGCTCACCACCCAGCGGGGGGGAGAATGAGCAGTTCTTC. Protein sequence: CASSPPSGGENEQFF. The V gene is TRBV18, the J gene TRBJ2-1; TRBD2 matches 10 bases. CDR1 and CDR2 from the germline V gene are KGHSH and LQKENI. This CDR3 comprises 15 residues. Trimming at V came to 0 bases and at J to 7 bases, leaving 3 bases not matched to a gene.

The chain recombines TRBV6-2 or TRBV6-3 with TRBJ2-7, with unresolved D. Germline V lookup: CDR1 MNHEY, CDR2 SVGEGT. The length of the CDR3 is 14 residues. V was cut by 6 bases and J by 4 bases, with 16 bases left in between. The CDR3 protein is CASSVALEPYEQYF. The CDR3 bases are TGTGCCAGCAGCGTGGCGCTGGAACCTTACGAGCAGTACTTC.

The rearrangement links TRBV5-6 to TRBJ1-1; 8 nucleotides match TRBD1. Germline CDR1 reads SGHDT; CDR2 reads YYEEEE. The V segment lost 2 bases and the J segment 1 base; nucleotides outside the gene matches: 10. The CDR3 has 17 residues. This CDR3 is CASSFPGQEGGNTEAFF. Written as DNA, the CDR3 is TGTGCCAGCAGCTTCCCGGGACAGGAAGGGGGGAACACTGAAGCTTTCTTT.

The rearrangement links TRBV6-7 to TRBJ2-1; TRBD1 aligns across 8 bases. TRBV6-7 is flagged as an ORF with uncertain function. Trimming cost V 5 bases and J 1 base; bases outside gene matches: 7. This CDR3 has 16 amino acids. CDR3 residues: CASSQGQEKSYNEQFF. The CDR3 DNA is TGTGCCAGCAGTCAGGGACAGGAGAAATCCTACAATGAGCAGTTCTTC.

Only a few counts were recorded for this clonotype. The chain has TRBV12-3 or TRBV12-4 and TRBJ1-1, with D possibly matching TRBD1 (6 bases). The CDR3 has 13 amino acids. V dropped 4 bases and J dropped 1 base, with 7 bases sitting between them. The DNA of the CDR3 is TGTGCCAGCAGTTACAGGGCGAACACTGAAGCTTTCTTT. Translated: CASSYRANTEAFF.

In this sample, this clonotype turned up a few times. This chain uses TRBV23-1 with TRBJ2-3; D not certain. TRBV23-1 belongs to the ORF category, with a function that is uncertain. V lost 3 bases and J 1 base, leaving 11 bases between the germline ends. The CDR3 extends over 15 amino acids. CDR3 sequence: CASSHSVDGTDTQYF. The DNA of the CDR3 is TGCGCCAGCAGTCACTCGGTTGACGGCACAGATACGCAGTATTTT.

The rearrangement uses TRBV12-3 or TRBV12-4 and TRBJ2-3, with 8 positions matching TRBD1. Germline trimming cut 10 bases from V and 3 bases from J; bases unmatched to any gene: 3. There are 12 residues in the CDR3. Here the CDR3 reads CATRQGTDTQYF. As DNA, the CDR3 is TGTGCCACTCGACAGGGGACAGATACGCAGTATTTT.

The chain links TRBV4-3 to TRBJ2-5; the match to TRBD1 covers 9 bases. This CDR3 is 19 amino acids long. Germline-derived CDR1 and CDR2 are LGHNA and YSLEER. V dropped 4 bases and J dropped 4; count of bases not matched to a gene: 19. The CDR3 coding sequence is TGCGCCAGCAGCCCACACGGTGGGGCCGGGACAGGGATTCGAGAGACCCAGTACTTC. It yields the protein CASSPHGGAGTGIRETQYF.

The chain has TRBV7-9 and TRBJ1-2; D gene unclear. This CDR3 spans 11 amino acids. V was pared by 4 bases and J by 3 bases, with 3 bases between. Germline V CDR1 and CDR2: SEHNR, FQNEAQ (reference sequence). CDR3 sequence: CASSYYYGYTF. The CDR3 DNA sequence: TGTGCCAGCAGCTACTACTATGGCTACACCTTC.

This chain connects TRBV5-5 to TRBJ2-5, with D perhaps matching TRBD1 or TRBD2 (5 bases each). Trimming took off 4 bases at V and 2 bases at J, with 12 bases between the two ends. In germline, CDR1 is SGHKS, CDR2 YYEKEE (reference sequence). The CDR3 loop spans 14 amino acids. CDR3 residues: CASSPGPLQETQYF. The CDR3 nucleotides read TGTGCCAGCAGCCCGGGACCGCTTCAAGAGACCCAGTACTTC. The complete variable domain, with remaining parts taken from reference TRBV5-5 and TRBJ2-5, reads DAGVTQSPTHLIKTRGQQVTLRCSPISGHKSVSWYQQVLGQGPQFIFQYYEKEERGRGNFPDRFSARQFPNYSSELNVNALLLGDSALYLCASSPGPLQETQYFGPGTRLLVL.

The chain employs TRBV20-1 and TRBJ1-3; the match to TRBD1 covers 9 bases. CDR1 DFQATT and CDR2 SNEGSKA come from the germline V gene (reference sequence). V shed 6 bases and J 0 bases; nucleotides not matched to a gene: 0. The CDR3 contains 13 residues. CDR3 nucleotide sequence: TGCAGTGCGGGACAGGGCTCTGGAAACACCATATATTTT. The encoded protein is CSAGQGSGNTIYF.

CDR3 in amino acids: CASSQGRDSPLHF. CDR3 in DNA: TGTGCCAGCAGTCAGGGGAGAGATTCACCCCTCCACTTT. The chain joins TRBV2 to TRBJ1-6, with D possibly TRBD1 on 6 matching bases. V was clipped by 5 bases and J by 8 bases, with 10 bases between them. The CDR3 sequence is 13 residues long. The germline CDR1 and CDR2 sequences are SNHLY and FYNNEI.